The present T cell receptor beta chain was sequenced within a study of CD8 T cells in ankylosing spondylitis. General study points: Eight highly homologous variants formed a TCR beta motif that appeared characteristic of ankylosing spondylitis blood.

TCRdb reanalysed the 5' RACE reads using MiXCR and keeps one entry per CDR3 protein. The sample shows roughly 670,000 distinct CDR3 sequences, about 20% of them seen only once. There are a few counts of this clonotype. Its antigen is not known. This CDR3 is 13 amino acids long. V lost 3 bases and J 11 bases, leaving 16 bases between the germline ends. Per germline, CDR1 SGHTA and CDR2 FQGNSA. The chain is built from TRBV7-2 and TRBJ1-1; a weak D match, TRBD1 (5 bases). Sequencing was performed on blood, either unsorted or a sorted T cell fraction (not recorded which). The source of this sequence is a male donor with ankylosing spondylitis. The CDR3 DNA reads as TGTGCCAGCAGCTTCGGGGGTGAGGGTAGGGCTTTCTTT. It is translated as CASSFGGEGRAFF. The complete variable domain, with remaining parts taken from reference TRBV7-2 and TRBJ1-1, reads GAGVSQSPSNKVTEKGKDVELRCDPISGHTALYWYRQSLGQGLEFLIYFQGNSAPDKSGLPSDRFSAERTGGSVSTLTIQRTQQEDSAVYLCASSFGGEGRAFFGQGTRLTVV.